One and the same sample provided the 26 T cell receptor beta chains below, sequenced in a study of cytotoxic CD8 clonotypes in ibrutinib-treated CLL. Here immunoSEQ multiplex PCR was the method, and the copy in TCRdb shows in-frame clones only, minus some. The sample lists hundreds of thousands of clones, roughly 70% seen once, with 15% in the top ten. This material consisted of PBMCs, taken after 24 months of ibrutinib treatment. These receptors were taken from a human donor with chronic lymphocytic leukemia.

This clone was seen more than once but under ten times. This chain joins TRBV27 and TRBJ2-7, with D tentatively TRBD1 (6 bases). This CDR3 region has 16 residues. In germline, CDR1 is MNHEY, CDR2 SMNVEV (reference sequence). V was shortened by 5 bases and J by 6 bases, with 23 bases between the two germline ends. The CDR3 region is CASSNTGTRGFVEQYF. The DNA for the CDR3 is TGTGCCAGCAGTAACACCGGGACACGGGGTTTTGTCGAGCAGTACTTC.

This sequence joins TRBV14 and TRBJ2-7; a weak D match, TRBD1 (6 bases). The germline V and J ends were trimmed by 4 bases and 2 bases, with 9 bases remaining between them. CDR1 is SGHDN and CDR2 is FVKESK in the germline V gene. The CDR3 totals 13 residues. CDR3 sequence: CASSLDRTYEQYF. CDR3 bases: TGTGCCAGCAGCCTCGACAGGACCTACGAGCAGTACTTC.

The chain employs TRBV4-3 and TRBJ2-1; D remains unclear. V lost 1 base, J lost 2 bases, and 9 bases lay in between. CDR3 length: 15 residues. Per germline, CDR1 LGHNA and CDR2 YSLEER. The CDR3 DNA is TGCGCCAGCAGCCAAGGGACCGTTACCTACAATGAGCAGTTCTTC. This codes for CASSQGTVTYNEQFF.

V and J are TRBV9 and TRBJ2-1, with unresolved D. Germline-derived CDR1 and CDR2 are SGDLS and YYNGEE. V lost 1 base and J 7 bases, leaving 15 bases between the germline ends. This CDR3 has 15 residues. The CDR3 loop reads CASSVWSALGNEQFF. The DNA of the CDR3 is TGTGCCAGCAGCGTATGGTCGGCTCTAGGAAATGAGCAGTTCTTC.

V usage is TRBV10-3 and J usage is TRBJ2-3; perhaps TRBD2 as D (5 bases). Germline CDR1 and CDR2: ENHRY and SYGVKD. V was cut by 4 bases and J by 0 bases, with 17 bases left in between. The CDR3 runs 17 residues. The CDR3 DNA reads TGTGCCATCAGTGGATCAAGCGGTGCGACTAGCACAGATACGCAGTATTTT. Translating it yields CAISGSSGATSTDTQYF.

The chain couples TRBV4-2 to TRBJ2-7; 12 bases are a match to TRBD2. Germline V gene sequence: CDR1 LGHNA, CDR2 YNFKEQ. The CDR3 consists of 15 residues. V lost 5 bases to trimming and J lost 3 bases; unmatched junction nucleotides: 5. Here the CDR3 DNA reads TGTGCCAGCAGCTCTGGACTAGCGGGGAACTACGAGCAGTACTTC. Protein sequence: CASSSGLAGNYEQYF.

The rearrangement uses TRBV5-1 and TRBJ2-7; the D gene is possibly TRBD1 (5 bases). Germline CDR1 reads SGHRS; CDR2 reads YFSETQ. The V and J ends lost 0 bases and 2 bases respectively, with 12 bases between them. The CDR3 has 15 amino acids. This CDR3 reads CASSLVTGSTYEQYF. The CDR3 coding sequence is TGCGCCAGCAGCTTGGTTACAGGATCCACCTACGAGCAGTACTTC.

This clone showed up just once. Additional DNA sequences in this sample encode the identical CDR3. The chain employs TRBV18 and TRBJ2-5; D remains unclear. V was pared by 2 bases and J by 2 bases, with 9 bases between. Germline V gives CDR1 KGHSH, CDR2 LQKENI. The CDR3 has 14 amino acids. CDR3 loop: CASSPLSGQETQYF. As DNA, the CDR3 is TGTGCCAGCTCACCATTATCCGGACAAGAGACCCAGTACTTC.

The chain combines TRBV28 with TRBJ2-1, with 7 bases matching TRBD2. Trimming cost V 4 bases and J 16 bases; bases outside gene matches: 10. This CDR3 is built from 12 residues. CDR1 is MDHEN, CDR2 SYDVKM, per germline. In nucleotides, the CDR3 is TGTGCCAGCAGTTACCAAGCGGGGTTGCCCTTCTTC. It is translated as CASSYQAGLPFF.

The chain uses TRBV9 and TRBJ2-7; 10 bases agree with TRBD1. The CDR3 covers 15 residues. The V gene end was trimmed by 0 bases and the J gene end by 2 bases; junction bases not matched to a gene: 2. The germline gives CDR1 SGDLS, CDR2 YYNGEE. Written as DNA, the CDR3 is TGTGCCAGCAGCGTAGGACAGGGGGCACCCTACGAGCAGTACTTC. Its protein product is CASSVGQGAPYEQYF.

This clone occurred a few times. This chain uses TRBV5-1 with TRBJ2-5; 7 nucleotides match TRBD1. V shed 4 bases, J shed 5 bases, and the junction held 5 bases outside the gene matches. Germline CDR1 is SGHRS and CDR2 is YFSETQ. There are 13 residues in the CDR3. The CDR3: CASSIGGGETQYF. CDR3 nucleotides: TGCGCCAGCAGCATAGGGGGCGGGGAGACCCAGTACTTC. Full variable domain (remainder filled in from reference TRBV5-1 and TRBJ2-5): KAGVTQTPRYLIKTRGQQVTLSCSPISGHRSVSWYQQTPGQGLQFLFEYFSETQRNKGNFPGRFSGRQFSNSRSEMNVSTLELGDSALYLCASSIGGGETQYFGPGTRLLVL.

The chain links TRBV29-1 to TRBJ2-5; TRBD2 matches at 8 bases. Germline V CDR1 and CDR2: SQVTM, ANQGSEA. Trimming removed 2 bases from V and 4 bases from J; junction bases left unmatched: 6. There are 14 residues in the CDR3. DNA for the CDR3: TGCAGCGTTGAATTGGGCGGGGGGCGAGAGACCCAGTACTTC. As protein: CSVELGGGRETQYF.

The genes are TRBV18 and TRBJ2-3, with TRBD2 matching over 11 bases. The CDR3 sequence is 16 residues long. CDR1 is KGHSH, CDR2 LQKENI, per germline. V shed 3 bases and J 3 bases; nucleotides not matched to a gene: 5. CDR3: CASSPLTSGATDTQYF. Here the CDR3 DNA reads TGTGCCAGCTCACCGCTGACTAGCGGGGCGACAGATACGCAGTATTTT.

For the CDR3, the DNA is TGCGCCAGCAGTCCACTAGTGGCCTACGAGCAGTACTTC. Translated: CASSPLVAYEQYF. The chain employs TRBV5-1 and TRBJ2-7; a weak D match, TRBD2 (5 bases). This CDR3 contains 13 residues. Germline lookup yields CDR1 SGHRS and CDR2 YFSETQ. The V end lost 5 bases, the J end lost 2 bases, and 11 bases lay between the germline ends.

The V gene is TRBV5-1, the J gene TRBJ2-7; D possibly corresponds to TRBD1 (6 bases). V dropped 4 bases and J dropped 5 bases, with 34 bases sitting between them. The CDR3 runs 20 residues. CDR1 and CDR2 from the germline V gene are SGHRS and YFSETQ. CDR3 sequence: CASSASPFGTSYLSINEQYF. The CDR3 region has the DNA TGCGCCAGCAGCGCATCACCGTTCGGGACATCCTACTTAAGTATCAACGAGCAGTACTTC.

This chain joins TRBV29-1 and TRBJ2-1, with D perhaps matching TRBD2 (5 bases). The V gene lost 4 bases and the J gene lost 9 bases, with 13 bases spanning the gap. Germline CDR1 reads SQVTM; CDR2 reads ANQGSEA. This CDR3 has 12 residues. The CDR3 protein is CSVGWLAGEQFF. The DNA for the CDR3 is TGCAGCGTTGGCTGGCTAGCTGGTGAGCAGTTCTTC.

This clone has a single count. The J gene is TRBJ2-5, the V gene TRBV7-2; 9 bases fit TRBD1. CDR3 length: 14 residues. The V and J ends lost 5 bases and 5 bases, in that order; junction bases with no gene match: 6. Germline assignment: CDR1 SGHTA and CDR2 FQGNSA. The CDR3 nucleotides read TGTGCCAGCAGCCTACAGGGGGCGCCGGAGACCCAGTACTTC. This gives the protein CASSLQGAPETQYF.

This clone was counted a few times. V is TRBV27 and J is TRBJ2-7; D may be TRBD2 (5 bases). CDR1 is MNHEY and CDR2 is SMNVEV in the germline V gene (reference sequence). Trimming removed 9 bases at V and 7 bases at J, with 16 bases between. The CDR3 consists of 12 residues. In DNA, the CDR3 is TGTGCCAGTGCCCGGCAGGACTCTGAGCAGTACTTC. It encodes CASARQDSEQYF.

This chain uses TRBV5-8 with TRBJ2-1; D is ambiguous. The V gene's germline CDR1 is SGHTS and CDR2 YDEGEE. Deletions cut 3 bases from V and 8 bases from J, with 12 bases between. There are 13 residues in the CDR3. The CDR3 is CASSSVKGDEQFF. The CDR3 region has the DNA TGTGCCAGCAGCTCGGTGAAAGGCGATGAGCAGTTCTTC.

V and J are TRBV11-2 and TRBJ2-1; D gene ambiguous. V dropped 3 bases and J dropped 0 bases, with 6 bases sitting between them. This CDR3 comprises 14 residues. Germline V gene data show CDR1 as SGHAT and CDR2 as FQNNGV. CDR3 region: CASSLGTSYNEQFF. Here the CDR3 DNA reads TGTGCCAGCAGCTTGGGAACCTCCTACAATGAGCAGTTCTTC. The whole variable domain, filled in from reference TRBV11-2 and TRBJ2-1, reads EAGVAQSPRYKIIEKRQSVAFWCNPISGHATLYWYQQILGQGPKLLIQFQNNGVVDDSQLPKDRFSAERLKGVDSTLKIQPAKLEDSAVYLCASSLGTSYNEQFFGPGTRLTVL.

The chain is built from TRBV18 and TRBJ2-1; possibly TRBD2 for D (6 bases). The CDR3 loop spans 16 amino acids. The germline V and J ends were trimmed by 1 base and 8 bases, with 18 bases remaining between them. CDR1 is KGHSH, CDR2 LQKENI, per germline. The CDR3 reads CASSPRSGVLSHEQFF. In DNA, the CDR3 is TGTGCCAGCTCACCACGGTCGGGAGTCTTATCGCATGAGCAGTTCTTC.

The chain employs TRBV7-9 and TRBJ2-1; D ambiguous. Looked up from germline, CDR1 is SEHNR and CDR2 is FQNEAQ (reference sequence). Trimming stripped 2 bases from V and 10 bases from J, with 15 bases between. The CDR3 totals 14 residues. CDR3 in amino acids: CASSLIAPLPEQFF. The CDR3 DNA follows: TGTGCCAGCAGCTTAATCGCCCCTCTTCCCGAGCAGTTCTTC. Full variable domain (outside the CDR3, taken from reference TRBV7-9 and TRBJ2-1): DTGVSQNPRHKITKRGQNVTFRCDPISEHNRLYWYRQTLGQGPEFLTYFQNEAQLEKSRLLSDRFSAERPKGSFSTLEIQRTEQGDSAMYLCASSLIAPLPEQFFGPGTRLTVL.

The CDR3 nucleotides are TGTGCCAGCAGCTTAGGACAGTATGTCGGGCAGTTCTTC. Its protein is CASSLGQYVGQFF. The rearrangement uses TRBV11-2 and TRBJ2-1; D may be TRBD1 (5 bases). The V gene lost 1 base and the J gene lost 12 bases, with 13 bases spanning the gap. The CDR3 spans 13 residues. Looked up from germline, CDR1 is SGHAT and CDR2 is FQNNGV.

The rearrangement joins TRBV25-1 to TRBJ1-5; no reliable D call. The germline V and J ends were trimmed by 4 bases and 1 base, with 8 bases remaining between them. CDR1 is MGHDK and CDR2 is SYGVNS in the germline V gene. The CDR3 loop spans 14 amino acids. CDR3 in amino acids: CASSVRSSNQPQHF. The CDR3 coding sequence is TGTGCCAGCAGTGTACGGTCCAGCAATCAGCCCCAGCATTTT.

This clone has a handful of counts. The rearrangement links TRBV7-9 to TRBJ2-3, with D possibly TRBD2 on 7 matching bases. Germline assignment: CDR1 SEHNR and CDR2 FQNEAQ (reference sequence). The length of the CDR3 is 16 residues. Trimming removed 2 bases from V and 0 bases from J, with 12 bases in between. CDR3 bases: TGTGCCAGCAGCTTAAGCGGGACAACAAGCACAGATACGCAGTATTTT. It specifies CASSLSGTTSTDTQYF.

The V gene is TRBV7-6, the J gene TRBJ2-7; 8 nucleotides match TRBD2. Trimming removed 4 bases from V and 4 bases from J; junction bases left unmatched: 9. Germline CDR1 and CDR2: SGHVS and FNYEAQ. The CDR3 is 15 amino acids. The CDR3 region has the DNA TGTGCCAGCAGCTCCTTCTCTAGCGGGCCTTACGAGCAGTACTTC. Its translation is CASSSFSSGPYEQYF.